This passage covers 27 T cell receptor beta chains from one sample sequenced in a study of blood T cell repertoires in COVID-19. Only in-frame clones appear in the TCRdb table, and some are missing; sequencing was by immunoSEQ multiplex PCR. The table includes 150,000 to 200,000 clones, 79% detected once. Input material: peripheral blood. These receptors originate from an older woman with COVID-19, enrolled during active disease.

This sequence joins TRBV21-1 and TRBJ2-7; the listed D gene, TRBD2, was not tested against the DNA. TRBV21-1 is flagged as a pseudogene. The CDR3 totals 18 residues. The CDR3 protein is CASSKSSFLAGDELEQYF. The DNA for the CDR3 is TGTGCCAGCAGCAAGTCCAGTTTCCTAGCGGGAGACGAATTGGAGCAGTACTTC.

The chain has TRBV5-1 and TRBJ2-1; 11 positions match TRBD2. J was trimmed by 4 bases and V by 1 base; bases with no gene match: 7. Germline values: CDR1 SGHRS, CDR2 YFSETQ. The CDR3 extends over 17 amino acids. The CDR3 is CASSLSMGLAAYNEQFF. CDR3 nucleotide sequence: TGCGCCAGCAGCTTGAGCATGGGACTAGCGGCGTACAATGAGCAGTTCTTC. The variable domain in full, with the rest retrieved from reference TRBV5-1 and TRBJ2-1, is KAGVTQTPRYLIKTRGQQVTLSCSPISGHRSVSWYQQTPGQGLQFLFEYFSETQRNKGNFPGRFSGRQFSNSRSEMNVSTLELGDSALYLCASSLSMGLAAYNEQFFGPGTRLTVL.

The chain has TRBV6-6 and TRBJ2-1; 10 positions match TRBD1. The germline V gene encodes CDR1 MNHNY and CDR2 SVGAGI (reference sequence). The CDR3 has 15 amino acids. Unmatched junction bases numbered 7, after V lost 5 bases and J lost 6 bases. The CDR3, as DNA: TGTGCCAGCAGTCGTCCCGGGACAGGGGTCAATGAGCAGTTCTTC. This gives the protein CASSRPGTGVNEQFF.

The chain's CDR3 is CASSAGQGVSPLHF. The CDR3 DNA sequence: TGTGCCAGCAGTGCGGGACAGGGGGTATCACCCCTCCACTTT. The rearrangement links TRBV2 to TRBJ1-6, with 11 bases matching TRBD1. CDR1 is SNHLY and CDR2 is FYNNEI in the germline V gene. The length of the CDR3 is 14 residues. Trimming took 4 bases from V and 10 from J; bases not matched to a gene: 3.

The chain uses TRBV2 and TRBJ1-5; TRBD1 matches at 7 bases. With V trimmed by 5 bases and J by 8 bases, 9 bases remained unmatched. The CDR3 loop spans 14 amino acids. In germline, CDR1 is SNHLY, CDR2 FYNNEI. The CDR3 region is CASSPQTGYEPQHF. The CDR3 region has the DNA TGTGCCAGCAGTCCCCAGACAGGGTATGAGCCCCAGCATTTT.

This chain joins TRBV7-6 and TRBJ1-2, with 9 bases identical to TRBD1. The CDR3 extends over 15 amino acids. Germline V gene sequence: CDR1 SGHVS, CDR2 FNYEAQ. V dropped 5 bases and J dropped 7; count of bases not matched to a gene: 11. The CDR3 is CASSPLGQGGLGYTF. For the CDR3, the DNA is TGTGCCAGCAGCCCCCTGGGACAGGGCGGGCTTGGCTACACCTTC. Full variable domain (outside the CDR3, taken from reference TRBV7-6 and TRBJ1-2): GAGVSQSPRYKVTKRGQDVALRCDPISGHVSLYWYRQALGQGPEFLTYFNYEAQQDKSGLPNDRFSAERPEGSISTLTIQRTEQRDSAMYRCASSPLGQGGLGYTFGSGTRLTVV.

The V and J genes are TRBV20-1 and TRBJ2-5, with TRBD1 matching 9 bases. V lost 3 bases and J lost 1; bases outside the gene matches: 9. The CDR3 covers 16 residues. CDR1 is DFQATT and CDR2 is SNEGSKA in the germline V gene (reference sequence). The CDR3 protein is CSASRSPGQGQETQYF. The CDR3 coding sequence is TGCAGTGCTAGTCGCAGTCCGGGACAGGGCCAAGAGACCCAGTACTTC.

The rearrangement joins TRBV10-2 to TRBJ1-1, with TRBD1 matching over 8 bases. The V segment lost 10 bases and the J segment 4 bases; nucleotides outside the gene matches: 5. This CDR3 spans 12 amino acids. CDR1 is WSHSY, CDR2 SAAADI, per germline. In DNA form, the CDR3 reads TGCGCCACAACAGGGGGAGGCACTGAAGCTTTCTTT. Translation: CATTGGGTEAFF.

The chain has TRBV24-1 and TRBJ1-4; D gene ambiguous. Looked up from germline, CDR1 is KGHDR and CDR2 is SFDVKD. The V end lost 2 bases, the J end lost 11 bases, and 5 bases lay between the germline ends. CDR3 length equals 11 residues. CDR3 protein: CATSDSLKLFF. As DNA, the CDR3 is TGTGCCACCAGTGATTCGTTGAAACTGTTTTTT.

This rearrangement joins TRBV4-2 to TRBJ2-7; D might be TRBD2 (6 bases). The germline V and J ends were trimmed by 0 bases and 2 bases, with 14 bases remaining between them. CDR1 LGHNA and CDR2 YNFKEQ come from the germline V gene. The CDR3 contains 16 residues. The CDR3 region is CASSQDPTGVPYEQYF. The CDR3, as DNA: TGTGCCAGCAGCCAAGATCCAACGGGAGTCCCCTACGAGCAGTACTTC.

CDR3 bases: TGTGCCAGCAGCGGGGACAGGGGTAACTATGGCTACACCTTC. As protein: CASSGDRGNYGYTF. This chain joins TRBV2 and TRBJ1-2; 10 nucleotides align to TRBD1. This CDR3 region has 14 residues. Germline assignment: CDR1 SNHLY and CDR2 FYNNEI. Trimming cost V 6 bases and J 1 base; bases outside gene matches: 2. Drawing the rest from reference TRBV2 and TRBJ1-2, the complete variable domain is EPEVTQTPSHQVTQMGQEVILRCVPISNHLYFYWYRQILGQKVEFLVSFYNNEISEKSEIFDDQFSVERPDGSNFTLKIRSTKLEDSAMYFCASSGDRGNYGYTFGSGTRLTVV.

The genes are TRBV15 and TRBJ1-4; a possible D gene is TRBD1 (6 bases). CDR1 LNHNV and CDR2 YYDKDF come from the germline V gene (reference sequence). The CDR3 totals 15 residues. Trimming left V 0 bases short and J 7 bases short, with 12 bases between. CDR3 DNA: TGTGCCACCAGCAGAGAGAGGGGGTTCGGTGAAAAACTGTTTTTT. It is translated as CATSRERGFGEKLFF.

This clone was observed a few times. The rearrangement uses TRBV2 and TRBJ2-1, with TRBD1 matching 7 bases. The CDR3 totals 13 residues. Germline V lookup: CDR1 SNHLY, CDR2 FYNNEI. Trimming took 4 bases from V and 5 from J; bases not matched to a gene: 2. The CDR3 nucleotides are TGTGCCAGCAGTGGGGACAGACACAATGAGCAGTTCTTC. Translation: CASSGDRHNEQFF.

The genes are TRBV20-1 and TRBJ2-1; 8 nucleotides agree with TRBD2. Trimming removed 3 bases from V and 6 bases from J; junction bases left unmatched: 10. Germline V lookup: CDR1 DFQATT, CDR2 SNEGSKA (reference sequence). The CDR3 covers 15 residues. The CDR3 DNA is TGCAGTGCTAGTCTTGGGACTAGGGGGAGCAATGAGCAGTTCTTC. Protein product: CSASLGTRGSNEQFF.

The chain has TRBV6-2 or TRBV6-3 and TRBJ2-7; D perhaps matches TRBD2 (7 bases). The CDR3 has 15 amino acids. Trimming left V 7 bases short and J 2 bases short, with 18 bases between. Germline CDR1 MNHEY, CDR2 SVGEGT. CDR3 in amino acids: CASTPSQGTTYEQYF. For the CDR3, the DNA is TGTGCCAGCACCCCCAGTCAGGGGACTACCTACGAGCAGTACTTC.

V usage is TRBV5-1 and J usage is TRBJ1-2; D is unclear. The CDR3 contains 12 residues. Germline lookup yields CDR1 SGHRS and CDR2 YFSETQ. V was clipped by 5 bases and J by 7 bases, with 12 bases between them. CDR3 protein: CASRGEMGGYTF. The CDR3 nucleotides are TGCGCCAGCAGGGGCGAAATGGGTGGCTACACCTTC. Based on the CDR3 plus reference TRBV5-1 and TRBJ1-2, the full variable domain is KAGVTQTPRYLIKTRGQQVTLSCSPISGHRSVSWYQQTPGQGLQFLFEYFSETQRNKGNFPGRFSGRQFSNSRSEMNVSTLELGDSALYLCASRGEMGGYTFGSGTRLTVV.

The chain links TRBV2 to TRBJ2-2; 12 positions match TRBD1. The ends lost 1 base at V and 5 bases at J; junction bases unmatched: 8. The CDR3 covers 18 residues. Germline lookup yields CDR1 SNHLY and CDR2 FYNNEI. CDR3 nucleotides: TGTGCCAGCAGTGAAGTTGGGACAGGGGGCGTTTCTACCGGGGAGCTGTTTTTT. Translating gives CASSEVGTGGVSTGELFF.

The chain recombines TRBV9 with TRBJ1-4, with D unclear. The CDR3 length is 15 residues. Trimming stripped 1 base from V and 5 bases from J, with 12 bases between. Germline V gene lookup returns CDR1 SGDLS and CDR2 YYNGEE. The chain's CDR3 is CASSVFTGGNEKLFF. In nucleotides, the CDR3 is TGTGCCAGCAGCGTATTCACCGGCGGGAATGAAAAACTGTTTTTT.

The chain combines TRBV9 with TRBJ1-4; D not resolved. The V gene lost 6 bases and the J gene lost 8 bases, with 17 bases spanning the gap. The CDR3 runs to 14 residues. CDR1 and CDR2 from the germline V gene are SGDLS and YYNGEE. CDR3 protein: CASNKGQRGEKLFF. CDR3 nucleotide sequence: TGTGCCAGCAATAAAGGGCAACGGGGAGAAAAACTGTTTTTT.

This chain uses TRBV4-1 with TRBJ2-7; 9 nucleotides align to TRBD1. The germline V gene encodes CDR1 MGHRA and CDR2 YSYEKL. There are 17 residues in the CDR3. The J segment lost 0 bases and the V segment lost 0 bases, leaving 6 bases of the junction unmatched. The CDR3, as DNA: TGCGCCAGCAGCCAAGAGATGAGGGACAGGGACTCCTACGAGCAGTACGTC. Translation gives CASSQEMRDRDSYEQYV.

This chain connects TRBV6-5 to TRBJ1-2; D perhaps matches TRBD1 (6 bases). The V and J ends lost 10 bases and 6 bases respectively, with 24 bases between them. Germline CDR1 and CDR2: MNHEY and SVGAGI. CDR3 size: 15 residues. This CDR3 reads CATSRAVQGTNGYTF. Written as DNA, the CDR3 is TGTGCCACCTCAAGGGCGGTACAGGGAACAAATGGCTACACCTTC.

The CDR3 region is CASSLRAGVNGELFF. Written as DNA, the CDR3 is TGTGCCAGCAGCTTACGGGCGGGAGTGAACGGGGAGCTGTTTTTT. J is TRBJ2-2 and V is TRBV7-3, with 7 bases identical to TRBD2. The CDR3 runs to 15 residues. Losses at the gene ends were 2 bases for V and 7 bases for J; bases not matched to a gene: 7. The germline CDR1 and CDR2 sequences are SGHTA and FQGTGA. The full variable domain, rest sourced from reference TRBV7-3 and TRBJ2-2, is GAGVSQTPSNKVTEKGKYVELRCDPISGHTALYWYRQSLGQGPEFLIYFQGTGAADDSGLPNDRFFAVRPEGSVSTLKIQRTERGDSAVYLCASSLRAGVNGELFFGEGSRLTVL.

The rearrangement uses TRBV5-1 and TRBJ1-5; 7 nucleotides match TRBD1. Germline assignment: CDR1 SGHRS and CDR2 YFSETQ. V gave up 0 bases and J gave up 0 bases; unmatched junction bases: 0. The CDR3 spans 15 residues. The CDR3 DNA sequence: TGCGCCAGCAGCTTGGGGACAGGTAGCAATCAGCCCCAGCATTTT. Protein: CASSLGTGSNQPQHF.

This chain uses TRBV5-1 with TRBJ2-1; 10 nucleotides agree with TRBD2. V dropped 5 bases and J dropped 5; count of bases not matched to a gene: 10. Per the germline V gene, CDR1 is SGHRS and CDR2 is YFSETQ. The CDR3 has 16 residues. The CDR3 nucleotides read TGCGCCAGCAGAAATTTAGCGGGGGGAGAAAACAATGAGCAGTTCTTC. This gives the protein CASRNLAGGENNEQFF.

V gene TRBV9 combines with J gene TRBJ2-5, with 9 bases fitting TRBD2. V was clipped by 0 bases and J by 4 bases; unmatched bases: 7. CDR1 is SGDLS and CDR2 is YYNGEE in the germline V gene. The CDR3 consists of 16 residues. Written as DNA, the CDR3 is TGTGCCAGCAGCGTAGGCACTAGCGGGTACGGAGAGACCCAGTACTTC. As protein: CASSVGTSGYGETQYF. The variable domain in full, completed from reference TRBV9 and TRBJ2-5, reads DSGVTQTPKHLITATGQRVTLRCSPRSGDLSVYWYQQSLDQGLQFLIQYYNGEERAKGNILERFSAQQFPDLHSELNLSSLELGDSALYFCASSVGTSGYGETQYFGPGTRLLVL.

The chain uses TRBV4-1 and TRBJ2-7, with 12 bases aligning to TRBD2. The CDR3 runs to 15 residues. V lost 4 bases, J lost 4 bases, and 5 bases stayed unmatched. The germline CDR1 and CDR2 sequences are MGHRA and YSYEKL. The CDR3 region has the DNA TGCGCCAGCAGCCCCCGTCTAGCGGGAGGGTACGAGCAGTACTTC. This gives the protein CASSPRLAGGYEQYF.

Concerning this clone itself: A much larger clone differs by one base, so this may be a read error. V and J are TRBV6-5 and TRBJ2-2; no firm D call. Germline assignment: CDR1 MNHEY and CDR2 SVGAGI. V was shortened by 5 bases and J by 2 bases, with 3 bases between the two germline ends. The length of the CDR3 is 12 residues. The CDR3 nucleotides are TGTGCCAGCAGTACAAACACCGGGGAGCTGTTTTTT. It encodes CASSTNTGELFF.